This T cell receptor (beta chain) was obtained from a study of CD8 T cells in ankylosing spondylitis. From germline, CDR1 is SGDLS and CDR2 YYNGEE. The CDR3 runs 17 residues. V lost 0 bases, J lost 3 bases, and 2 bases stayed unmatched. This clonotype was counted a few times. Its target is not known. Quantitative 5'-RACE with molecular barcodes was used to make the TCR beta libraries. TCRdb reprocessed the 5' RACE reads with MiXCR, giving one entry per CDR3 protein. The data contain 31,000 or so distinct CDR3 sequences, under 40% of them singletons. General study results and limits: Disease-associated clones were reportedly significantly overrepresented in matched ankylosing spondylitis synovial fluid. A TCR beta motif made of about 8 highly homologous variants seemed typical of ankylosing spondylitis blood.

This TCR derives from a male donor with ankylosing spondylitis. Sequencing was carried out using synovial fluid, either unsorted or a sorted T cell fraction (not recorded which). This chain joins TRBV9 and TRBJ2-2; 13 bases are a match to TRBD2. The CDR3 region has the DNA TGTGCCAGCAGCGTAGGGACTAGCGGGAGCGACACCGGGGAGCTGTTTTTT. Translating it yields CASSVGTSGSDTGELFF.